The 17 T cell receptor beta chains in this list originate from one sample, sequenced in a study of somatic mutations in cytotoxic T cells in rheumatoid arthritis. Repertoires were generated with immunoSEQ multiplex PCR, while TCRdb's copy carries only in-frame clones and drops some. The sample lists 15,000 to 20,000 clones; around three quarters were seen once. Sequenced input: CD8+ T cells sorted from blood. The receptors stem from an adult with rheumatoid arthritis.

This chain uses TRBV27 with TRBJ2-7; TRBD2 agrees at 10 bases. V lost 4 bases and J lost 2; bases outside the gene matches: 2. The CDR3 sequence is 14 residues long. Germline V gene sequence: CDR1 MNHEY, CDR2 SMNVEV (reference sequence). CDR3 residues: CASSYSGGTYEQYV. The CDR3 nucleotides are TGTGCCAGCAGTTATAGCGGGGGGACCTACGAGCAGTACGTC.

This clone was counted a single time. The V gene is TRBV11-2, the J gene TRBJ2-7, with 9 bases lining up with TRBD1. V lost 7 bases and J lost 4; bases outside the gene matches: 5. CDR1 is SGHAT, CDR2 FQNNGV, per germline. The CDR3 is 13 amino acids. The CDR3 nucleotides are TGTGCCAGCACCCCGACAGGGGGATACGAGCAGTACGTC. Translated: CASTPTGGYEQYV.

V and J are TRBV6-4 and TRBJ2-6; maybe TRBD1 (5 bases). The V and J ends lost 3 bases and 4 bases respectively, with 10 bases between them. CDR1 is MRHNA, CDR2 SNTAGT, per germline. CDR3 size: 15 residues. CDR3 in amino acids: CASSDTPGGANVLTF. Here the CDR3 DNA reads TGTGCCAGCAGTGATACCCCAGGGGGGGCCAACGTCCTGACTTTC.

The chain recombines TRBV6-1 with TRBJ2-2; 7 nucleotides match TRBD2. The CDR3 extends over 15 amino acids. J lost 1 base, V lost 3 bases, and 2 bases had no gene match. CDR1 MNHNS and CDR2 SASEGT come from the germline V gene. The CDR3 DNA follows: TGTGCCAGCAGTGAGGCGGGGGAGAACACCGGGGAGCTGTTTTTT. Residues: CASSEAGENTGELFF.

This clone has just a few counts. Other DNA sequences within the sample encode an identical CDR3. The chain's CDR3 is CASSIGTEAFF. For the CDR3, the DNA is TGTGCCAGTAGTATCGGCACTGAAGCTTTCTTT. The rearrangement uses TRBV19 and TRBJ1-1; D gene unclear. Germline assignment: CDR1 LNHDA and CDR2 SQIVND (reference sequence). This CDR3 spans 11 amino acids. V was cut by 3 bases and J by 4 bases, with 3 bases left in between.

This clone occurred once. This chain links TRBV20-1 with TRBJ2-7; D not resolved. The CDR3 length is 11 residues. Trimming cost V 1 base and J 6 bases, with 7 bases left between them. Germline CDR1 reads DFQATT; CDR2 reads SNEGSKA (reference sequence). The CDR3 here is CSARGATEQYV. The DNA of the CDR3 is TGCAGTGCTAGAGGAGCGACCGAGCAGTACGTC.

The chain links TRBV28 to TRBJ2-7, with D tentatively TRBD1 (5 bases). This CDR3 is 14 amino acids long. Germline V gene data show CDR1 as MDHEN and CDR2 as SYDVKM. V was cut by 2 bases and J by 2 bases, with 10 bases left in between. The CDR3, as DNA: TGTGCCAGCAGTTTAGTGAAGACAGCCTACGAGCAGTACTTC. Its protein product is CASSLVKTAYEQYF.

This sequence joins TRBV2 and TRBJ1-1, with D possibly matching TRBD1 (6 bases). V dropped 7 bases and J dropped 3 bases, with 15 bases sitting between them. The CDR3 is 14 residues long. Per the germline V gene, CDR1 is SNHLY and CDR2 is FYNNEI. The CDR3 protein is CASNLGGLHTEAFF. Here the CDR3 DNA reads TGTGCCAGCAACTTAGGGGGGCTTCACACTGAAGCTTTCTTT. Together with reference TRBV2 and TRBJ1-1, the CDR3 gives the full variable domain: EPEVTQTPSHQVTQMGQEVILRCVPISNHLYFYWYRQILGQKVEFLVSFYNNEISEKSEIFDDQFSVERPDGSNFTLKIRSTKLEDSAMYFCASNLGGLHTEAFFGQGTRLTVV.

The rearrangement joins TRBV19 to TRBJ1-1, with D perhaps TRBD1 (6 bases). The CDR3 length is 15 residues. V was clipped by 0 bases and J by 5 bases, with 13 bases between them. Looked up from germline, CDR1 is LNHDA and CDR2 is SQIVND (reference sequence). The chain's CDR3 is CASSIDRGAWTEAFF. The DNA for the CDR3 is TGTGCCAGTAGTATAGATAGGGGGGCTTGGACTGAAGCTTTCTTT.

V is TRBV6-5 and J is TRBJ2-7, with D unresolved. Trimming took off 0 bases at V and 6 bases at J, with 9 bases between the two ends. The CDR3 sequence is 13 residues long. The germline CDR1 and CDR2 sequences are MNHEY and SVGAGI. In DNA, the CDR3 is TGTGCCAGCAGTTACTCCATGGTGGGCGAGCAGTACGTC. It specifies CASSYSMVGEQYV.

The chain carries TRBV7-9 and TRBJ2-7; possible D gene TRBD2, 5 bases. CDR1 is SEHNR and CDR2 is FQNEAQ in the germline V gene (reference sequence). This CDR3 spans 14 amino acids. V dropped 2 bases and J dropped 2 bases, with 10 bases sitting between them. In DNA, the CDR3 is TGTGCCAGCAGCTTACGGGATTACACCTACGAGCAGTACTTC. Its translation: CASSLRDYTYEQYF.

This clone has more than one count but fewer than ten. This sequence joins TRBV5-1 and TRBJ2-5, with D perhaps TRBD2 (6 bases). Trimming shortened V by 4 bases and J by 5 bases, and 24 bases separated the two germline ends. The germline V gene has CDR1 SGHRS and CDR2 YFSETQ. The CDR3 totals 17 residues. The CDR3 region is CASSAPRGGAVWETQYF. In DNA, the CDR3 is TGCGCCAGCAGCGCCCCCCGGGGCGGGGCGGTTTGGGAGACCCAGTACTTC.

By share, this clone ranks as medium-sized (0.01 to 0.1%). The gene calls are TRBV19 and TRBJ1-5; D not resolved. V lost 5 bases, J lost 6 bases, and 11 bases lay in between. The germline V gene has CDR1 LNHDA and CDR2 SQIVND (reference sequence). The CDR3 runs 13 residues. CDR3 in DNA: TGTGCCAGTAGTGCCCACGACGGTCAGCCCCAGCATTTT. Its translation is CASSAHDGQPQHF.

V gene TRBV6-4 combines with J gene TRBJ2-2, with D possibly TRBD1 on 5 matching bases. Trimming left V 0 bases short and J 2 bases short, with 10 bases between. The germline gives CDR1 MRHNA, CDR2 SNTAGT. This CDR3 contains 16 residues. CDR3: CASSDSSQGNTGELFF. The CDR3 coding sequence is TGTGCCAGCAGTGACTCGAGTCAGGGTAACACCGGGGAGCTGTTTTTT.

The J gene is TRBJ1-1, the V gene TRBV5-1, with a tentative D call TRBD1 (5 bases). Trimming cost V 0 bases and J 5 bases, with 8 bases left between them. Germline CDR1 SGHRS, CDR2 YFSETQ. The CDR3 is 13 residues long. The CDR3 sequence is CASSLGGDTEAFF. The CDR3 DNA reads TGCGCCAGCAGCTTGGGGGGGGATACTGAAGCTTTCTTT.

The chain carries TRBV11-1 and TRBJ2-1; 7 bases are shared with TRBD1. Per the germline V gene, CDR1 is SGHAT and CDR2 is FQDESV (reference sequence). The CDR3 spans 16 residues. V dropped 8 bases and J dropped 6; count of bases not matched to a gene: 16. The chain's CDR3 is CASGPRQGRRGNEQFF. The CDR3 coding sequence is TGTGCCAGCGGACCACGACAGGGCAGAAGGGGCAATGAGCAGTTCTTC.

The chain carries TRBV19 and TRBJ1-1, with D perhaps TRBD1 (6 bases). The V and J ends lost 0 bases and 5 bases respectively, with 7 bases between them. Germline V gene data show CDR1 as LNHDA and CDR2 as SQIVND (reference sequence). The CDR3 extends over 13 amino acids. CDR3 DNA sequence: TGTGCCAGTAGTATAGACAGGGGAACTGAAGCTTTCTTT. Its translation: CASSIDRGTEAFF.